Detailed here is one T cell receptor (beta chain). Antigen unknown. This sample was included in a study of coeliac disease. Profiled with immunoSEQ multiplex PCR; TCRdb holds only in-frame clones, not every one. The sample carries some 6,100 clones, about 59% recorded once. Study conclusions and caveats: Intraepithelial and lamina propria fractions were not highly pure, so cross-contamination was possible. Known gliadin-specific TRB sequences: about 50% of the 18 coeliac samples, only 1 of 6 controls. Active celiac intraepithelial and lamina propria samples had lower TRB and TRG clonality than control samples.

Cells were frozen in aliquots of approximately 500,000, and one aliquot per fraction was sequenced. The clonotype originates from a man aged 55 to 70 with celiac disease on a gluten-free diet. Input material: lymphocytes from the gut lamina propria.

CDR3 in amino acids: CASSGGVRETQYF. The CDR3, as DNA: TGCGCCAGCAGTGGGGGGGTGCGGGAGACCCAGTACTTC. The chain is built from TRBV5-1 and TRBJ2-5, with 7 bases aligning to TRBD2. Germline V lookup: CDR1 SGHRS, CDR2 YFSETQ. J was trimmed by 5 bases and V by 5 bases; bases with no gene match: 6. CDR3 size: 13 residues. The whole variable domain, remainder taken from reference TRBV5-1 and TRBJ2-5, is KAGVTQTPRYLIKTRGQQVTLSCSPISGHRSVSWYQQTPGQGLQFLFEYFSETQRNKGNFPGRFSGRQFSNSRSEMNVSTLELGDSALYLCASSGGVRETQYFGPGTRLLVL.